These T cell receptor beta chains were read from a single sample in a study of spatial heterogeneity in lung cancer. Each CDR3 protein gets one entry after TCRdb re-called the 5' RACE reads with MiXCR. The sample shows roughly 19,000 distinct CDR3 sequences, 5.7% of them seen only once. Sequencing was performed on lung tumor tissue, taken at surgery. These receptors originate from a female donor with early-stage non-small cell lung cancer. The CDR3 runs from the conserved cysteine through the conserved F or W. D genes are given only for firm matches. A clone size is listed for some rows: how often the clone was seen (once, few, many), or a class if it is expanded.

.,many,TRBV20-1,TRBJ1-5,TGCAGTGCTCCGATTCTTTACCTCCCCAATCAGCCCCAGCATTTT,CSAPILYLPNQPQHF
TRBD1,.,TRBV27,TRBJ2-7,TGTGCCAGCAGTAACCGACAGGGGACAGGCTACGAGCAGTACTTC,CASSNRQGTGYEQYF
TRBD1,many,TRBV28,TRBJ1-6,TGTGCCAGCACCCGGGGACAGCAAAATTCACCCCTCCACTTT,CASTRGQQNSPLHF
.,many,TRBV5-6,TRBJ1-2,TGTGCCAGCAGCTTGGCCGCGACCTATGGCTACACCTTC,CASSLAATYGYTF
TRBD1,many,TRBV18,TRBJ2-5,TGTGCCAGCTCGGCGCAACAGGGGATGGAGACCCAGTACTTC,CASSAQQGMETQYF
TRBD2,many,TRBV28,TRBJ2-7,TGTGCCAGCAGTTCCCCCTCTAGCGGGTTGCTCTACGAGCAGTACTTC,CASSSPSSGLLYEQYF
TRBD2,many,TRBV2,TRBJ2-5,TGTGCCAGCAGTTCTAGCGGGATGGGGCGGGAGACCCAGTACTTC,CASSSSGMGRETQYF
TRBD2,.,TRBV7-9,TRBJ2-7,TGTGCCAGCAGCTTGAGCGGGAGAGCCTACGAGCAGTACTTC,CASSLSGRAYEQYF
.,many,TRBV28,TRBJ1-1,TGTGCCAGCAGTTTATCAGGGTTCACTGAAGCTTTCTTT,CASSLSGFTEAFF
.,few,TRBV7-3,TRBJ2-1,TGTGCCAGCAGTTATAATAGGAATGAGCAGTTCTTC,CASSYNRNEQFF
TRBD1,few,TRBV25-1,TRBJ2-1,TGTGCCAGCAGTTCGGACAGGGGCGATTCGTACAATGAGCAGTTCTTC,CASSSDRGDSYNEQFF
TRBD1,medium-sized,TRBV20-1,TRBJ2-7,TGCAGTGCTAGAGAAACCGGGACAGGGGTGGGGTACGAGCAGTACTTC,CSARETGTGVGYEQYF
.,.,TRBV12-3/TRBV12-4,TRBJ1-5,TGTGCCAGCAGTCTAATTGAAGGACAGCCCCAGCATTTT,CASSLIEGQPQHF
.,many,TRBV6-6,TRBJ2-5,TGTGCCAGCAATCGTCCGGGCCAAGAGACCCAGTACTTC,CASNRPGQETQYF
TRBD1,many,TRBV2,TRBJ1-5,TGTGCCAGCAGTGTGGTAGGGGGCAACAATCAGCCCCAGCATTTT,CASSVVGGNNQPQHF
.,many,TRBV10-3,TRBJ2-5,TGTGCCATCAGTGAGTCGAGCCCGGGGTCGGGGGAGACCCAGTACTTC,CAISESSPGSGETQYF
.,few,TRBV19,TRBJ1-5,TGTGCCAGTAGTATATATGCAGGGACTCGAAATCAGCCCCAGCATTTT,CASSIYAGTRNQPQHF
TRBD1,many,TRBV6-1,TRBJ2-2,TGTGCCAGCCTCGTTTGGGATGACAGGGGGCTCACCGGGGAGCTGTTTTTT,CASLVWDDRGLTGELFF
.,many,TRBV12-3/TRBV12-4,TRBJ2-3,TGTGCCAGCAGTTTCGGCACAGATACGCAGTATTTT,CASSFGTDTQYF
.,many,TRBV7-2,TRBJ2-1,TGTGCCAGCAGGCGACCCGGGACTCTGGCGGGTGAGCAGTTCTTC,CASRRPGTLAGEQFF
TRBD2,many,TRBV10-2,TRBJ2-1,TGCGCCAGCAGGAAACTAGCGGGAGAAGACAATGAGCAGTTCTTC,CASRKLAGEDNEQFF
TRBD2,many,TRBV6-4,TRBJ2-2,TGTGCCAGCAGAGCTAGCGGGGAGACCGGGGAGCTGTTTTTT,CASRASGETGELFF
.,many,TRBV4-1,TRBJ2-3,TGCGCCAGCAGCCAAGGAACAGTAGGCTCAGATACGCAGTATTTT,CASSQGTVGSDTQYF
TRBD1,many,TRBV28,TRBJ2-7,TGTGCCAGCAGATATTATAGGACAGGGGGCGAGCAGTACTTC,CASRYYRTGGEQYF
.,many,TRBV27,TRBJ2-1,TGTGCCAGCAGACCTCCGGGACTCCTAGACTATGAGCAGTTCTTC,CASRPPGLLDYEQFF
.,medium-sized,TRBV7-9,TRBJ2-1,TGTGCCAGCAGCTTACACAGGGACGACCCTGAGCAGTTCTTC,CASSLHRDDPEQFF
.,many,TRBV21-1,TRBJ2-1,TGTGCCAGCAGCAAGGCGGGAGAGTCCTACAATGAGCAGTTCTTC,CASSKAGESYNEQFF
.,medium-sized,TRBV24-1,TRBJ2-2,TGTGCCACCAGTGATCGGCTAGCCCCCGGGGAGCTGTTTTTT,CATSDRLAPGELFF
.,many,TRBV15,TRBJ2-3,TGTGCCACCAGCAGAGGAGGGGATTCAGATACGCAGTATTTT,CATSRGGDSDTQYF
.,medium-sized,TRBV29-1,TRBJ1-2,TGCAGTGCCGGTAGCAGGGAAAATGGCTACACCTTC,CSAGSRENGYTF
.,few,TRBV7-9,TRBJ1-1,TGTGCCAGCAGCTTAGATATCCCCGGAACTGAAGCTTTCTTT,CASSLDIPGTEAFF
.,many,TRBV20-1,TRBJ2-1,TGCAGTTCTCGTGGCGGGTACAATGAGCAGTTCTTC,CSSRGGYNEQFF
.,many,TRBV7-8,TRBJ2-5,TGTGCCAGCAGCTTAGCGCGTACAGACCAAGAGACCCAGTACTTC,CASSLARTDQETQYF
.,.,TRBV20-1,TRBJ2-1,TGCAGTGCTAGAGATTACAGGCGCAATGAGCAGTTCTTC,CSARDYRRNEQFF
.,many,TRBV20-1,TRBJ2-7,TGCAGTGCTAGCCCAGGCCCCACCTACGAGCAGTACTTC,CSASPGPTYEQYF
TRBD1,many,TRBV6-1,TRBJ1-2,TGTGCCAGCAGTGAGGGACAGGCGTCGGATGGCTACACCTTC,CASSEGQASDGYTF
.,many,TRBV12-3/TRBV12-4,TRBJ1-1,TGTGCCAGCAGTTTAGAAGGGTGGGCTTTCTTT,CASSLEGWAFF
TRBD1,many,TRBV7-2,TRBJ1-2,TGTGCCAGCAGCTTAGACCTGACAGGGGGCCGGGCTAACTATGGCTACACCTTC,CASSLDLTGGRANYGYTF
TRBD2,.,TRBV4-1,TRBJ2-1,TGCGCCAGCAGCCAAACGACTAGCTTGAATGAGCAGTTCTTC,CASSQTTSLNEQFF
TRBD1,many,TRBV5-1,TRBJ2-7,TGCGCCAGCAGCCCAACCCCAACAGGGGCCCTATCCTACGAGCAGTACTTC,CASSPTPTGALSYEQYF
.,many,TRBV12-3/TRBV12-4,TRBJ1-1,TGTGCCAGCAGCAAGCGACAGATGGGCACTGAAGCTTTCTTT,CASSKRQMGTEAFF
TRBD2,many,TRBV5-6,TRBJ2-2,TGTGCCAGCAGCCCTCTCACTAGCGGGAACACCGGGGAGCTGTTTTTT,CASSPLTSGNTGELFF
.,many,TRBV5-6,TRBJ2-4,TGTGCCAGCAGCGAATGGGGTTCGTTAGCCAAAAACATTCAGTACTTC,CASSEWGSLAKNIQYF
TRBD2,many,TRBV28,TRBJ2-5,TGTGCCAGCAGTTTGTTCGAACTAGCGGGGCTTGAGACCCAGTACTTC,CASSLFELAGLETQYF
.,many,TRBV29-1,TRBJ1-5,TGCAGCGTTGCCTCCGGGGATCAGCCCCAGCATTTT,CSVASGDQPQHF
TRBD2,many,TRBV7-2,TRBJ2-3,TGTGCCAGCAGCCCTACTAGCGGGAGGCCCACAGATACGCAGTATTTT,CASSPTSGRPTDTQYF
.,many,TRBV4-1,TRBJ2-3,TGCGCCAGCAGCCAAGTTCCTAGCGGCACAGATACGCAGTATTTT,CASSQVPSGTDTQYF
.,many,TRBV6-1,TRBJ1-2,TGTGCCAGCAGTGAAGCTGAACCCCACCACACCTTC,CASSEAEPHHTF